Each of the 11 T cell receptor beta chains below was sequenced from the same sample in a study of blood T cells in healthy people across ages (dated by TCRdb to between 2015 and 2017). Library construction relied on 5' RACE. The run used an Illumina HiSeq 2500. A second PCR of roughly 7 to 11 cycles was performed with a sample-barcoded 5' primer and a J-beta primer mix. The public reads were quality trimmed at Q25 with fastp and then assembled into clones with MiXCR by TCRdb, keeping productive beta chains. Each entry merges the rows of one CDR3 protein and shows their most common DNA and genes. Present in this sample are approximately 800,000 distinct CDR3 sequences, less than 70% of which were seen just once. Together, the top ten hold approximately 40% of the sample. The source material was blood. The source of these receptors is a man older than 75 in good health.

This clonotype was seen only once. The chain has TRBV7-6 and TRBJ2-1; 10 bases line up with TRBD2. CDR3 size: 15 residues. Trimming removed 2 bases from V and 5 bases from J; junction bases left unmatched: 3. Germline assignment: CDR1 SGHVS and CDR2 FNYEAQ. This chain's CDR3 is CASSLTLAGNNEQFF. CDR3 coding DNA: TGTGCCAGCAGCTTAACACTAGCGGGAAACAATGAGCAGTTCTTC.

The genes are TRBV7-3 and TRBJ2-3, with D hard to call. With 1 base removed from V and 0 bases from J, the gap between germline ends came to 11 bases. Germline V lookup: CDR1 SGHTA, CDR2 FQGTGA. CDR3 length: 16 amino acids. In DNA form, the CDR3 reads TGTGCCAGCAGCTTAAGGGCATCTGCTAGCACAGATACGCAGTATTTT. This codes for CASSLRASASTDTQYF.

The V and J genes are TRBV29-1 and TRBJ2-1, with TRBD2 matching over 10 bases. CDR3 size: 14 residues. The V gene's germline CDR1 is SQVTM and CDR2 ANQGSEA. Trimming at V came to 4 bases and at J to 7 bases, leaving 7 bases not matched to a gene. CDR3 bases: TGCAGCGTTGTGTCTAGCGGGAGATCAAATGAGCAGTTCTTC. It is translated as CSVVSSGRSNEQFF.

In its sample, this clonotype was seen a few times. V is TRBV7-2 and J is TRBJ2-7; 9 nucleotides match TRBD1. This CDR3 comprises 15 residues. The J segment lost 0 bases and the V segment lost 8 bases, leaving 8 bases of the junction unmatched. Germline-derived CDR1 and CDR2 are SGHTA and FQGNSA. Written as DNA, the CDR3 is TGTGCCAGCGGCCCGACAGGGGGTATCTCCTACGAGCAGTACTTC. As protein: CASGPTGGISYEQYF.

The chain carries TRBV11-2 and TRBJ2-1, with D perhaps assigned TRBD1 or TRBD2 (6 bases each). Germline CDR1 and CDR2: SGHAT and FQNNGV. CDR3 length equals 16 residues. V lost 1 base, J lost 2 bases, and 12 bases lay in between. The CDR3 DNA follows: TGTGCCAGCAGCTTAGTGATCGGGGGCGCCTACAATGAGCAGTTCTTC. Amino acid sequence: CASSLVIGGAYNEQFF.

This clonotype was counted at least ten times. V gene TRBV18 combines with J gene TRBJ2-5, with D unclear. The V end lost 6 bases, the J end lost 4 bases, and 9 bases lay between the germline ends. This CDR3 contains 12 residues. Germline V gene sequence: CDR1 KGHSH, CDR2 LQKENI. CDR3 residues: CASSGWGETQYF. CDR3 DNA: TGTGCCAGCTCCGGGTGGGGAGAGACCCAGTACTTC.

This clonotype was detected only a few times. V usage is TRBV29-1 and J usage is TRBJ2-7, with 10 bases matching TRBD2. V was pared by 6 bases and J by 2 bases, with 4 bases of the junction left unmatched. From germline, CDR1 is SQVTM and CDR2 ANQGSEA. This CDR3 has 13 residues. The CDR3 loop is CSVLAGVTYEQYF. CDR3 bases: TGCAGCGTGCTAGCGGGAGTAACCTACGAGCAGTACTTC.

The chain combines TRBV6-2 or TRBV6-3 with TRBJ1-2; D is undetermined. Trimming shortened V by 2 bases and J by 8 bases, and 15 bases separated the two germline ends. The CDR3 consists of 14 residues. Germline V CDR1 and CDR2: MNHEY, SVGEGT. The CDR3 nucleotides are TGTGCCAGCAGTTACCTTCGGCTGGAGGGAGGCTACACCTTC. It translates to CASSYLRLEGGYTF.

V is TRBV12-3 or TRBV12-4 and J is TRBJ2-4; D is unclear. Trimming took 0 bases from V and 6 from J, leaving 9 bases between them. This CDR3 is 14 amino acids long. CDR3 in amino acids: CASSLAVHGNIQYF. Written as DNA, the CDR3 is TGTGCCAGCAGTTTAGCCGTGCATGGAAACATTCAGTACTTC.

In its sample, this clonotype was seen once. The chain carries TRBV5-4 and TRBJ2-1; TRBD2 aligns across 10 bases. V lost 0 bases, J lost 7 bases, and 4 bases stayed unmatched. The germline V gene encodes CDR1 SGHNT and CDR2 YYREEE (reference sequence). This CDR3 contains 15 residues. CDR3 in amino acids: CASSLEAGGLNEQFF. CDR3 sequence (DNA): TGTGCCAGCAGCTTGGAAGCGGGAGGGTTGAATGAGCAGTTCTTC.

The genes are TRBV2 and TRBJ2-5; 7 nucleotides match TRBD1. The J call may be faulty, since TRBJ2-7 better matches the DNA end. In germline, CDR1 is SNHLY, CDR2 FYNNEI. CDR3 size: 14 residues. DNA of the CDR3: TGTGCCAGCAGCCCGACAGGGTGGAGCAACGAGCAGTACTTC. It encodes CASSPTGWSNEQYF.